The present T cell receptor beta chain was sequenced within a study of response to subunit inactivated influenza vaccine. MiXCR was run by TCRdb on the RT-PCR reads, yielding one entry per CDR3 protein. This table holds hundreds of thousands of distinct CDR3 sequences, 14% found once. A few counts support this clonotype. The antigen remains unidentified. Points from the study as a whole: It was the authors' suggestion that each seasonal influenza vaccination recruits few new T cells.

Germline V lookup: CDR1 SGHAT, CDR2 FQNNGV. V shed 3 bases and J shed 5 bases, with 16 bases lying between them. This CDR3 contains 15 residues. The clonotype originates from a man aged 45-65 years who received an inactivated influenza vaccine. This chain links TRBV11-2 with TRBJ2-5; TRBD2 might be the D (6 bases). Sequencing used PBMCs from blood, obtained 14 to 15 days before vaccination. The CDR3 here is CASSFWGGGGETQYF. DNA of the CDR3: TGTGCCAGCAGCTTCTGGGGCGGTGGAGGGGAGACCCAGTACTTC.